A single sample is the source of the 17 T cell receptor beta chains below, sequenced in a study of T cell responses to AZD1222 COVID-19 vaccine. The repertoire was sequenced with immunoSEQ multiplex PCR; TCRdb's copy has only in-frame clones and lacks some. In the table there are 80,000 to 95,000 clones, more than 80% of which are singletons. The sample consisted of peripheral blood, taken on day 0 of AZD1222 vaccination. Receptor source: an adult in good health.

The V call is TRBV12-3 or TRBV12-4, the J call TRBJ1-1; no clear D gene. The germline V and J ends were trimmed by 6 bases and 0 bases, with 8 bases remaining between them. The CDR3 runs 13 residues. In DNA form, the CDR3 reads TGTGCCAGCAGCTTTAGTATGAACACTGAAGCTTTCTTT. It translates to CASSFSMNTEAFF.

The chain combines TRBV7-2 with TRBJ2-3; maybe TRBD1 (6 bases). The CDR3 spans 16 residues. Trimming cost V 3 bases and J 3 bases, with 16 bases left between them. The germline V gene encodes CDR1 SGHTA and CDR2 FQGNSA. The CDR3 sequence is CASSFPHRVLTDTQYF. The CDR3 DNA reads TGTGCCAGCAGCTTTCCTCACAGGGTGTTGACAGATACGCAGTATTTT.

This rearrangement joins TRBV28 to TRBJ2-5; TRBD2 agrees at 8 bases. The CDR3 length is 17 residues. The J segment lost 0 bases and the V segment lost 3 bases, leaving 9 bases of the junction unmatched. From germline, CDR1 is MDHEN and CDR2 SYDVKM. CDR3 protein: CASSLVLGGGNQETQYF. Here the CDR3 DNA reads TGTGCCAGCAGTTTGGTTCTTGGCGGGGGGAACCAAGAGACCCAGTACTTC. The complete variable domain, with remaining parts taken from reference TRBV28 and TRBJ2-5, reads DVKVTQSSRYLVKRTGEKVFLECVQDMDHENMFWYRQDPGLGLRLIYFSYDVKMKEKGDIPEGYSVSREKKERFSLILESASTNQTSMYLCASSLVLGGGNQETQYFGPGTRLLVL.

This clone occurred a few times. The rearrangement joins TRBV6-5 to TRBJ1-1; 9 positions agree with TRBD1. With V trimmed by 7 bases and J by 1 base, 4 bases remained unmatched. This CDR3 has 14 residues. The V gene's germline CDR1 is MNHEY and CDR2 SVGAGI. CDR3 in DNA: TGTGCCAGCATTCAGGACAGGGGGAACACTGAAGCTTTCTTT. Translation: CASIQDRGNTEAFF.

This chain joins TRBV7-2 and TRBJ1-2, with TRBD1 identical over 8 bases. Germline V lookup: CDR1 SGHTA, CDR2 FQGNSA. This CDR3 has 15 amino acids. V was pared by 5 bases and J by 3 bases, with 8 bases of the junction left unmatched. CDR3 DNA: TGTGCCAGCAGCCCCGGACAGGGATCGGACTATGGCTACACCTTC. Translating gives CASSPGQGSDYGYTF.

The rearrangement joins TRBV12-3 or TRBV12-4 to TRBJ2-1; D is unclear. The CDR3 totals 13 residues. V lost 3 bases to trimming and J lost 1 base, with 4 bases between them. The CDR3 DNA sequence: TGTGCCAGCAGTTTGGGATCCTACAATGAGCAGTTCTTC. It specifies CASSLGSYNEQFF.

The CDR3 loop reads CATSDRVRTDTQYF. CDR3 nucleotides: TGTGCCACCTCAGACAGGGTGCGCACAGATACGCAGTATTTT. V and J are TRBV24-1 and TRBJ2-3; 7 bases map to TRBD1. Trimming cost V 9 bases and J 1 base; bases outside gene matches: 6. The CDR3 loop spans 14 amino acids. Germline CDR1 reads KGHDR; CDR2 reads SFDVKD.

The genes are TRBV9 and TRBJ2-2; 8 bases align to TRBD1. This CDR3 has 18 amino acids. Trimming took 4 bases from V and 0 from J; bases not matched to a gene: 11. Germline V gene lookup returns CDR1 SGDLS and CDR2 YYNGEE. This CDR3 reads CASSSRTGFSTNTGELFF. The CDR3, as DNA: TGTGCCAGCAGCTCGCGGACAGGGTTCTCGACGAACACCGGGGAGCTGTTTTTT.

The rearrangement links TRBV5-1 to TRBJ2-7, with D tentatively TRBD2 (5 bases). This CDR3 contains 13 residues. Germline values: CDR1 SGHRS, CDR2 YFSETQ. The germline V and J ends were trimmed by 2 bases and 2 bases, with 8 bases remaining between them. CDR3 DNA: TGCGCCAGCAGCTTCGAGGGCACCTACGAGCAGTACTTC. It translates to CASSFEGTYEQYF.

The V gene is TRBV28, the J gene TRBJ1-4; D call uncertain. This CDR3 has 14 residues. The V gene lost 6 bases and the J gene lost 4 bases, with 12 bases spanning the gap. Germline CDR1 is MDHEN and CDR2 is SYDVKM. In DNA form, the CDR3 reads TGTGCCAGCAGCAGACTCTTAGGTAATGAAAAACTGTTTTTT. It is translated as CASSRLLGNEKLFF. Drawing the rest from reference TRBV28 and TRBJ1-4, the complete variable domain is DVKVTQSSRYLVKRTGEKVFLECVQDMDHENMFWYRQDPGLGLRLIYFSYDVKMKEKGDIPEGYSVSREKKERFSLILESASTNQTSMYLCASSRLLGNEKLFFGSGTQLSVL.

This rearrangement joins TRBV19 to TRBJ1-5; D perhaps matches TRBD1 (6 bases). The length of the CDR3 is 15 residues. Germline V gene lookup returns CDR1 LNHDA and CDR2 SQIVND (reference sequence). The V end was cut by 4 bases, the J end by 4 bases, with 14 bases between. The CDR3 DNA follows: TGTGCCAGTAGTAACGGAGGACAGATAAATCAGCCCCAGCATTTT. Amino acids: CASSNGGQINQPQHF.

The gene calls are TRBV19 and TRBJ2-7; D gene ambiguous. CDR1 and CDR2 from the germline V gene are LNHDA and SQIVND (reference sequence). V shed 5 bases and J shed 0 bases, with 8 bases lying between them. CDR3 length equals 13 residues. The CDR3 nucleotides read TGTGCCAGTAGTCTTGATAACTCCTACGAGCAGTACTTC. Its translation: CASSLDNSYEQYF.

CDR3 in DNA: TGTGCCACCAGTGCCCTGCGGACAACTCCCGGCAATCAGCCCCAGCATTTT. Its protein product is CATSALRTTPGNQPQHF. This chain connects TRBV24-1 to TRBJ1-5, with D possibly matching TRBD1 (5 bases). This CDR3 has 17 residues. Per the germline V gene, CDR1 is KGHDR and CDR2 is SFDVKD. Trimming left V 5 bases short and J 2 bases short, with 18 bases between.

The chain uses TRBV5-4 and TRBJ1-4, with D perhaps matching TRBD1 (5 bases). Germline lookup yields CDR1 SGHNT and CDR2 YYREEE (reference sequence). CDR3 length equals 14 residues. V gave up 3 bases and J gave up 8 bases, with 14 bases separating them. CDR3 coding DNA: TGTGCCAGCAGCTCGACAGATGATGGAGAAAAACTGTTTTTT. Its protein product is CASSSTDDGEKLFF.

The chain recombines TRBV5-1 with TRBJ1-2; D perhaps matches TRBD1 (5 bases). The germline gives CDR1 SGHRS, CDR2 YFSETQ. The CDR3 totals 14 residues. With 4 bases removed from V and 10 bases from J, the gap between germline ends came to 20 bases. CDR3: CASSLGTINTDYTF. The CDR3, as DNA: TGCGCCAGCAGCCTAGGGACCATCAATACGGACTACACCTTC.

Comment on this clone: Other nucleotide sequences from this sample produce the same CDR3. This chain uses TRBV18 with TRBJ2-7; D ambiguous. Looked up from germline, CDR1 is KGHSH and CDR2 is LQKENI. This CDR3 is 11 amino acids long. Between the trimmed V and J ends, which lost 2 bases and 3 bases, there was a span of 2 bases. The CDR3 loop is CASSPGYEQYF. CDR3 nucleotides: TGTGCCAGCTCACCAGGCTACGAGCAGTACTTC.

This chain links TRBV7-6 with TRBJ2-3, with TRBD2 matching over 14 bases. CDR3 size: 16 residues. Germline loops: CDR1 SGHVS, CDR2 FNYEAQ. Unmatched junction bases numbered 7, after V lost 6 bases and J lost 5 bases. The CDR3 bases are TGTGCCAGCAGTACCAGACTAGCGGGGGGGTTAGATACGCAGTATTTT. This gives the protein CASSTRLAGGLDTQYF.